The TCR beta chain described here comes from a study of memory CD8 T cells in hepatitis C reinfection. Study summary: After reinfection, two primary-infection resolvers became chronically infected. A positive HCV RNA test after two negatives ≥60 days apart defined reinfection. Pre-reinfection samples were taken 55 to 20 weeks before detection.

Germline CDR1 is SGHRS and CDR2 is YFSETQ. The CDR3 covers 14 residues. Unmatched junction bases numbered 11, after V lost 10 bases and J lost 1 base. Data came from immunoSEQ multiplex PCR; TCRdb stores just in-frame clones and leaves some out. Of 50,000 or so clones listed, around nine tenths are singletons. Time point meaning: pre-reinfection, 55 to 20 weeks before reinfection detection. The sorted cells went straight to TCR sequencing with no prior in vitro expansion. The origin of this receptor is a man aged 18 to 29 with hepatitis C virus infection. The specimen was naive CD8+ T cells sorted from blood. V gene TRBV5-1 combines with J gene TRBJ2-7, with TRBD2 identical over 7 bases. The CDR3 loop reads CARGCRGGSYEQYV. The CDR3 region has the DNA TGCGCCCGCGGGTGTCGGGGAGGGTCCTACGAGCAGTACGTC.